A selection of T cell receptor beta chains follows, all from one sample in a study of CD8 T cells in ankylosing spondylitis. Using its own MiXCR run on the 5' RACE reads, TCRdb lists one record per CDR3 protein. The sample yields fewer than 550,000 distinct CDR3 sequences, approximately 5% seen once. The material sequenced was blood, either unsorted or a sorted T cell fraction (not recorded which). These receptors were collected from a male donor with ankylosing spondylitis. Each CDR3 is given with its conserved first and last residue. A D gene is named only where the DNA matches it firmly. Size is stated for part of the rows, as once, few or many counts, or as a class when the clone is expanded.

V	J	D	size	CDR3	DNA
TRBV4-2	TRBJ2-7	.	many	CASSQVGGGVAYEQYF	TGTGCCAGCAGCCAAGTGGGAGGGGGGGTAGCCTACGAGCAGTACTTC
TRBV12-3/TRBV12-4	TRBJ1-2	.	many	CASSFRGWYGYTF	TGTGCCAGCAGTTTCAGGGGATGGTATGGCTACACCTTC
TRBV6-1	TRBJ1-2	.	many	CASSAPGADGYTF	TGTGCCAGCAGTGCCCCAGGGGCCGATGGCTACACCTTC
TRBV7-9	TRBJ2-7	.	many	CASTEMPANTYEQYF	TGTGCCAGCACCGAGATGCCGGCCAACACCTACGAGCAGTACTTC
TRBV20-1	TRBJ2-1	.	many	CSARDPRGANEQFF	TGCAGTGCTAGAGATCCTAGGGGGGCGAATGAGCAGTTCTTC
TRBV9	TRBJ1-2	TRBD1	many	CASSSEQGGIGGYTF	TGTGCCAGCAGCTCCGAACAGGGGGGAATAGGAGGCTACACCTTC
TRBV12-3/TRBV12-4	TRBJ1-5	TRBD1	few	CASSPRQGYQPQHF	TGTGCCAGCAGTCCGCGACAGGGGTATCAGCCCCAGCATTTT
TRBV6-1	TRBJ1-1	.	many	CASLRDTGGMNTEAFF	TGTGCCAGCCTTCGGGATACGGGGGGCATGAACACTGAAGCTTTCTTT
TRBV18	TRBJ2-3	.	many	CASSPPLGTQYF	TGTGCCAGCTCACCGCCTTTGGGAACGCAGTATTTT
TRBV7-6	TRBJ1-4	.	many	CASSLAARGGLGTNEKLFF	TGTGCCAGCAGCTTAGCCGCCCGAGGAGGTCTAGGCACTAATGAAAAACTGTTTTTT
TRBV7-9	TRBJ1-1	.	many	CASSLGRHEAFF	TGTGCCAGCAGCTTAGGGCGACACGAAGCTTTCTTT
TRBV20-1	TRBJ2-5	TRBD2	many	CSARVAGSGETQYF	TGCAGTGCTAGAGTAGCGGGGTCAGGGGAGACCCAGTACTTC
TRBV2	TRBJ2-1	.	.	CASAGETNEQFF	TGTGCCAGCGCCGGCGAGACCAATGAGCAGTTCTTC
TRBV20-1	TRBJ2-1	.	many	CSARAGSSYNEQFF	TGCAGTGCTAGGGCGGGGAGCTCCTACAATGAGCAGTTCTTC
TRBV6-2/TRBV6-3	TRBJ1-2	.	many	CASSMTGGYTF	TGTGCCAGCAGTATGACAGGCGGCTACACCTTC
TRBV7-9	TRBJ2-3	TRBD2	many	CASSPYGGAGEGDTQYF	TGTGCCAGCAGCCCTTATGGGGGAGCGGGAGAAGGAGATACGCAGTATTTT
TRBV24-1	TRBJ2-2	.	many	CATSDTLRDTGELFF	TGTGCCACCAGTGACACGCTCAGGGACACCGGGGAGCTGTTTTTT
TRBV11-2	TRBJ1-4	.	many	CASSLDGGGSEKLFF	TGTGCCAGCAGCTTAGATGGGGGAGGGTCGGAAAAACTGTTTTTT
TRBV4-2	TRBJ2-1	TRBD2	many	CASSQGPSGETNEQFF	TGTGCCAGCAGCCAAGGGCCTAGCGGAGAAACCAATGAGCAGTTCTTC
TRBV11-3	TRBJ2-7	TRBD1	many	CASSPRVTGVHEQYF	TGTGCCAGCAGCCCCCGAGTTACAGGGGTACACGAGCAGTACTTC
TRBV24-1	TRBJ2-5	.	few	CATNNRDQETQYF	TGTGCCACCAACAACAGGGACCAAGAGACCCAGTACTTC
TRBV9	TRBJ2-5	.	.	CASSGHPQGSETQYF	TGTGCCAGCAGCGGCCACCCACAGGGATCAGAGACCCAGTACTTC
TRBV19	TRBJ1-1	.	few	CASSISGAPGTEAFF	TGTGCCAGTAGTATATCGGGGGCACCGGGGACTGAAGCTTTCTTT
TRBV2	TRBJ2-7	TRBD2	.	CASSEFGTSGYEQYF	TGTGCCAGCAGTGAATTCGGGACTAGCGGATACGAGCAGTACTTC
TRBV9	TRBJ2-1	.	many	CASSPRTVSSYNEQFF	TGTGCCAGCAGCCCCCGGACAGTCAGCTCCTACAATGAGCAGTTCTTC
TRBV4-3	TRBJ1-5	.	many	CATPHKGVNQPQHF	TGCGCCACACCCCATAAAGGGGTCAATCAGCCCCAGCATTTT
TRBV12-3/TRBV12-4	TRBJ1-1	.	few	CASSLLGKGTEAFF	TGTGCCAGCAGTTTATTGGGGAAGGGCACTGAAGCTTTCTTT
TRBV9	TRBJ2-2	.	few	CASSPPGGRIIGGELFF	TGTGCCAGCAGCCCACCCGGGGGGCGCATTATTGGCGGGGAGCTGTTTTTT
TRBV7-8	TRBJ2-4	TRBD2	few	CASSGAGRAVQYF	TGTGCCAGCAGCGGCGCAGGGAGGGCCGTTCAGTACTTC
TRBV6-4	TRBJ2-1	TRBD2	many	CASSDGTSNEQFF	TGTGCCAGCAGTGACGGGACTAGCAATGAGCAGTTCTTC
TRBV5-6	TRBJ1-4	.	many	CASSLGGPTGEKLFF	TGTGCCAGCAGCTTGGGGGGGCCCACTGGAGAAAAACTGTTTTTT
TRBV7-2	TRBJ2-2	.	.	CASRGVAAGGELFF	TGTGCCAGCAGGGGAGTAGCGGCAGGCGGGGAGCTGTTTTTT
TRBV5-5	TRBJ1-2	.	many	CASSLNPGQIYGYTF	TGTGCCAGCAGCTTGAACCCCGGACAGATCTATGGCTACACCTTC
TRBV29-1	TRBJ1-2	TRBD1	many	CSVDFTGGLNYGYTF	TGCAGCGTTGACTTCACAGGGGGCCTTAACTATGGCTACACCTTC
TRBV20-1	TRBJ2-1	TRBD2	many	CSATYPLAGVHNEQFF	TGCAGTGCTACCTACCCCCTAGCGGGAGTTCACAATGAGCAGTTCTTC